These 23 T cell receptor beta chains came from one sample sequenced in a study of blood T cell repertoires in COVID-19. Produced via immunoSEQ multiplex PCR; TCRdb's table is partial and in-frame only. The sample yields some 320,000 clones, approximately 91% seen once. Sequencing used PBMCs or T cells enriched from blood (not recorded which). The receptors shown here come from a man aged 60 to 75 who had recovered from COVID-19.

The gene calls are TRBV3-1 (or the pseudogene TRBV3-2) and TRBJ1-1, with 7 bases identical to TRBD1. The germline V gene encodes CDR1 LGHDT and CDR2 YNNKEL (reference sequence). V lost 8 bases and J lost 3; bases outside the gene matches: 3. The length of the CDR3 is 12 residues. Written as DNA, the CDR3 is TGTGCCAGCGCCGACAGGGACACTGAAGCTTTCTTT. Its translation is CASADRDTEAFF.

The V gene is TRBV29-1, the J gene TRBJ1-1; a possible D gene is TRBD1 (5 bases). Germline V gene sequence: CDR1 SQVTM, CDR2 ANQGSEA. This CDR3 has 12 amino acids. The V and J ends lost 6 bases and 0 bases respectively, with 8 bases between them. The CDR3 loop reads CSVSGLNTEAFF. CDR3 in DNA: TGCAGCGTGTCAGGGTTGAACACTGAAGCTTTCTTT.

CDR3 protein: CASSITGNYGYTF. The CDR3 coding sequence is TGTGCCAGTAGTATTACAGGGAACTATGGCTACACCTTC. The genes are TRBV19 and TRBJ1-2, with D possibly being TRBD1 (6 bases). V lost 3 bases and J lost 2, with 7 bases in between. This CDR3 spans 13 amino acids. From germline, CDR1 is LNHDA and CDR2 SQIVND (reference sequence).

As DNA, the CDR3 is TGTGCCAGCAGCCAAGTCGGGAGAGAGACCCAGTACTTC. Residues: CASSQVGRETQYF. The V call is TRBV4-2, the J call TRBJ2-5, with D perhaps TRBD2 (6 bases). The CDR3 contains 13 residues. V shed 1 base and J shed 4 bases, with 7 bases lying between them. CDR1 LGHNA and CDR2 YNFKEQ come from the germline V gene.

The V and J genes are TRBV19 and TRBJ2-1; perhaps TRBD1 as D (6 bases). The CDR3 covers 17 residues. Germline V gives CDR1 LNHDA, CDR2 SQIVND (reference sequence). Trimming left V 3 bases short and J 0 bases short, with 15 bases between. CDR3 in amino acids: CASSIQRDIRSYNEQFF. The CDR3 DNA reads TGTGCCAGTAGTATCCAACGGGACATTCGCTCCTACAATGAGCAGTTCTTC.

The chain has TRBV3-1 (or the pseudogene TRBV3-2) and TRBJ2-7; 7 nucleotides match TRBD1. Trimming took 4 bases from V and 1 from J; bases not matched to a gene: 1. CDR1 is LGHDT and CDR2 is YNNKEL in the germline V gene (reference sequence). The CDR3 consists of 13 residues. The CDR3 nucleotides are TGTGCCAGCAGCCGACAGGGTTCCTACGAGCAGTACTTC. Translating it yields CASSRQGSYEQYF.

The chain has TRBV29-1 and TRBJ1-1; weak D call: TRBD1 (6 bases). The CDR3 consists of 14 residues. Trimming pared 0 bases from V and 3 bases from J, leaving 11 bases between. In germline, CDR1 is SQVTM, CDR2 ANQGSEA. This CDR3 is CSVEDGPGDTEAFF. CDR3 bases: TGCAGCGTTGAAGATGGGCCAGGGGACACTGAAGCTTTCTTT.

The V and J genes are TRBV9 and TRBJ2-1; perhaps TRBD1 as D (6 bases). Trimming shortened V by 0 bases and J by 2 bases, and 9 bases separated the two germline ends. The CDR3 has 15 residues. The germline V gene encodes CDR1 SGDLS and CDR2 YYNGEE. As DNA, the CDR3 is TGTGCCAGCAGCGTAGTCGGGGACACCTACAATGAGCAGTTCTTC. Translating gives CASSVVGDTYNEQFF.

This clone was seen a single time. The chain joins TRBV11-2 to TRBJ2-5; TRBD2 agrees at 11 bases. CDR3 length: 16 residues. After removal of 2 bases from V and 5 bases from J, the junction contained 7 bases not matched to a gene. CDR1 is SGHAT, CDR2 FQNNGV, per germline. In nucleotides, the CDR3 is TGTGCCAGCAGCTTATTACTAGCGGGAGCCTCTGAGACCCAGTACTTC. Encoded protein: CASSLLLAGASETQYF.

The genes are TRBV21-1 and TRBJ2-2; the table's D call, TRBD2, was not checked against the DNA. TRBV21-1 is an annotated pseudogene. The CDR3 spans 20 residues. The CDR3 reads CASSKPYGPSREINTGELFF. The DNA for the CDR3 is TGTGCCAGCAGCAAACCCTACGGCCCTAGCCGGGAAATCAACACCGGGGAGCTGTTTTTT.

The J gene is TRBJ2-7, the V gene TRBV11-2, with a tentative D call TRBD1 (5 bases). V was shortened by 1 base and J by 3 bases, with 13 bases between the two germline ends. CDR1 is SGHAT and CDR2 is FQNNGV in the germline V gene. The CDR3 has 15 residues. The CDR3 DNA reads as TGTGCCAGCAGCTTAGTGTCCAGGGCGGACTACGAGCAGTACTTC. Translation gives CASSLVSRADYEQYF.

The chain has TRBV4-2 and TRBJ2-7; 11 bases agree with TRBD2. The V gene end was trimmed by 3 bases and the J gene end by 0 bases; junction bases not matched to a gene: 4. The CDR3 covers 16 residues. Germline V gene data show CDR1 as LGHNA and CDR2 as YNFKEQ. The CDR3: CASSQGTSGSSYEQYF. In nucleotides, the CDR3 is TGTGCCAGCAGCCAGGGGACTAGCGGTAGCTCCTACGAGCAGTACTTC.

This chain connects TRBV5-1 to TRBJ1-4; 9 nucleotides agree with TRBD1. V dropped 0 bases and J dropped 2; count of bases not matched to a gene: 5. CDR1 SGHRS and CDR2 YFSETQ come from the germline V gene. CDR3 size: 17 residues. The DNA of the CDR3 is TGCGCCAGCAGCTTGGGAGACAGGGGGTTCACTAATGAAAAACTGTTTTTT. Translated: CASSLGDRGFTNEKLFF.

The chain couples TRBV24-1 to TRBJ2-1; TRBD1 might be the D (5 bases). Trimming removed 4 bases from V and 0 bases from J, with 12 bases in between. CDR1 KGHDR and CDR2 SFDVKD come from the germline V gene. The CDR3 contains 16 residues. CDR3 DNA: TGTGCCACCAGTGACCAAGGGGCGAGCTCCTACAATGAGCAGTTCTTC. As protein: CATSDQGASSYNEQFF.

This clone has just one count. This chain joins TRBV27 and TRBJ2-1; 11 bases match TRBD2. The CDR3 has 15 amino acids. Germline-derived CDR1 and CDR2 are MNHEY and SMNVEV (reference sequence). V lost 4 bases to trimming and J lost 7 bases; unmatched junction nucleotides: 6. CDR3 DNA: TGTGCCAGCAGTTATCTAGCGGGAGGAGGGAATGAGCAGTTCTTC. Translated, it gives CASSYLAGGGNEQFF.

The rearrangement joins TRBV29-1 to TRBJ2-1; 8 bases align to TRBD1. Germline trimming cut 7 bases from V and 3 bases from J; bases unmatched to any gene: 5. CDR3 length equals 13 residues. CDR1 is SQVTM, CDR2 ANQGSEA, per germline. The CDR3 spells CSATGQGYNEQFF. Here the CDR3 DNA reads TGCAGCGCCACCGGACAGGGCTACAATGAGCAGTTCTTC.

The genes are TRBV29-1 and TRBJ1-2, with 9 bases that match TRBD1. This CDR3 spans 14 amino acids. The germline gives CDR1 SQVTM, CDR2 ANQGSEA. J gave up 3 bases and V 2 bases, and 4 bases lay outside the gene matches. Written as DNA, the CDR3 is TGCAGCGTTGAACGGGACAGGGCTTACTATGGCTACACCTTC. Protein sequence: CSVERDRAYYGYTF.

V and J are TRBV3-1 (or the pseudogene TRBV3-2) and TRBJ1-1; D perhaps matches TRBD1 (6 bases). CDR1 and CDR2 (germline): LGHDT, YNNKEL (reference sequence). Between the trimmed V and J ends, which lost 0 bases and 4 bases, there was a span of 21 bases. The CDR3 extends over 18 amino acids. CDR3 DNA: TGTGCCAGCAGCCAAGAACCGAGGGGATCAGGGGTTGCCACTGAAGCTTTCTTT. This encodes CASSQEPRGSGVATEAFF.

V and J are TRBV29-1 and TRBJ2-5; weak D call: TRBD1 (6 bases). V was trimmed by 2 bases and J by 4 bases, leaving 11 bases between them. The CDR3 spans 13 residues. Germline CDR1 SQVTM, CDR2 ANQGSEA. The CDR3 sequence: CSVESGARETQYF. The CDR3 DNA reads as TGCAGCGTTGAATCAGGGGCGAGAGAGACCCAGTACTTC. Supplemented by reference TRBV29-1 and TRBJ2-5, the full variable domain reads SAVISQKPSRDICQRGTSLTIQCQVDSQVTMMFWYRQQPGQSLTLIATANQGSEATYESGFVIDKFPISRPNLTFSTLTVSNMSPEDSSIYLCSVESGARETQYFGPGTRLLVL.

The chain has TRBV10-3 and TRBJ2-1; 10 positions match TRBD1. With 4 bases clipped from V and 0 bases from J, the junction kept 6 bases outside the gene matches. Germline assignment: CDR1 ENHRY and CDR2 SYGVKD. The CDR3 extends over 17 amino acids. CDR3 loop: CAISASGTGDSYNEQFF. CDR3 DNA sequence: TGTGCCATCAGTGCTTCCGGGACAGGGGACTCCTACAATGAGCAGTTCTTC.

This clone occurred once. The chain is built from TRBV5-5 and TRBJ2-7; D is undetermined. The CDR3 has 14 amino acids. CDR1 and CDR2 from the germline V gene are SGHKS and YYEKEE (reference sequence). Trimming shortened V by 0 bases and J by 6 bases, and 13 bases separated the two germline ends. CDR3 region: CASSLGQPDPEQYF. In DNA, the CDR3 is TGTGCCAGCAGCTTGGGACAACCTGACCCCGAGCAGTACTTC. Variable domain in full (rest from reference TRBV5-5 and TRBJ2-7): DAGVTQSPTHLIKTRGQQVTLRCSPISGHKSVSWYQQVLGQGPQFIFQYYEKEERGRGNFPDRFSARQFPNYSSELNVNALLLGDSALYLCASSLGQPDPEQYFGPGTRLTVT.

This sequence joins TRBV5-4 and TRBJ1-2; perhaps TRBD1 as D (5 bases). In germline, CDR1 is SGHNT, CDR2 YYREEE (reference sequence). V shed 1 base and J shed 6 bases, with 7 bases lying between them. CDR3 length: 12 residues. The CDR3 DNA reads TGTGCCAGCAGCTTGAGCAGGGATGGCTACACCTTC. It yields the protein CASSLSRDGYTF.

The chain recombines TRBV29-1 with TRBJ1-2, with 7 bases fitting TRBD1. The length of the CDR3 is 14 residues. Per the germline V gene, CDR1 is SQVTM and CDR2 is ANQGSEA. The V gene end was trimmed by 6 bases and the J gene end by 8 bases; junction bases not matched to a gene: 15. CDR3 in amino acids: CSVLGQATPSGYTF. The CDR3 region has the DNA TGCAGCGTCCTAGGACAGGCGACCCCGTCAGGCTACACCTTC.